Each of the 6 T cell receptor beta chains below was sequenced from the same sample in a study of T-cell reconstitution after alpha-beta-depleted transplantation in children. Using unique molecular identifiers, the investigators prepared the TCRbeta library. Each CDR3 protein gets one entry after TCRdb re-called the PCR reads with MiXCR. Of approximately 510,000 distinct CDR3 sequences listed, about 16% are singletons. Sample: PBMCs from the stem cell graft donor, taken from the stem cell graft. The receptors originated from a human donor who donated a stem cell graft to a child with acute lymphoblastic leukemia.

The chain combines TRBV5-1 with TRBJ2-1, with 11 bases matching TRBD2. CDR1 is SGHRS and CDR2 is YFSETQ in the germline V gene. The V gene end was trimmed by 0 bases and the J gene end by 5 bases; junction bases not matched to a gene: 10. The CDR3 is 18 amino acids. This CDR3 reads CASSLDGTSGRKDNEQFF. CDR3 nucleotides: TGCGCCAGCAGCTTGGATGGGACTAGCGGAAGAAAAGACAATGAGCAGTTCTTC.

The chain recombines TRBV19 with TRBJ2-7, with TRBD1 as a possible D gene (6 bases). CDR3 size: 13 residues. Trimming removed 6 bases from V and 5 bases from J, with 14 bases in between. CDR1 is LNHDA and CDR2 is SQIVND in the germline V gene (reference sequence). For the CDR3, the DNA is TGTGCCAGTAGCCGGGACACTGAAAACGAGCAGTACTTC. Its translation: CASSRDTENEQYF. Drawing the rest from reference TRBV19 and TRBJ2-7, the complete variable domain is DGGITQSPKYLFRKEGQNVTLSCEQNLNHDAMYWYRQDPGQGLRLIYYSQIVNDFQKGDIAEGYSVSREKKESFPLTVTSAQKNPTAFYLCASSRDTENEQYFGPGTRLTVT.

V usage is TRBV18 and J usage is TRBJ1-1; 10 bases line up with TRBD1. Germline V CDR1 and CDR2: KGHSH, LQKENI. With 2 bases clipped from V and 5 bases from J, the junction kept 14 bases outside the gene matches. The CDR3 is 18 amino acids. CDR3 residues: CASSPISLGQGSTTEAFF. The CDR3 DNA is TGTGCCAGCTCACCAATCTCCTTGGGACAGGGGTCGACAACTGAAGCTTTCTTT.

This chain joins TRBV7-2 and TRBJ1-6; D not resolved. Germline V gene sequence: CDR1 SGHTA, CDR2 FQGNSA. V was cut by 3 bases and J by 7 bases, with 4 bases left in between. The CDR3 covers 12 residues. This CDR3 reads CASSFVNSPLHF. The CDR3 nucleotides are TGTGCCAGCAGCTTCGTAAATTCACCCCTCCACTTT.

Here the CDR3 reads CASSRDSTEAFF. CDR3 nucleotide sequence: TGTGCCAGCAGCCGAGACAGCACTGAAGCTTTCTTT. The genes are TRBV7-9 and TRBJ1-1, with D perhaps matching TRBD1 (5 bases). CDR3 length equals 12 residues. The germline CDR1 and CDR2 sequences are SEHNR and FQNEAQ (reference sequence). V lost 5 bases and J lost 4, with 8 bases in between.

This sequence joins TRBV4-1 and TRBJ2-7; 11 nucleotides align to TRBD2. There are 16 residues in the CDR3. The V and J ends lost 1 base and 2 bases, in that order; junction bases with no gene match: 4. Germline V CDR1 and CDR2: MGHRA, YSYEKL. The CDR3 is CASSQAGTSGPYEQYF. CDR3 sequence (DNA): TGCGCCAGCAGCCAAGCCGGGACTAGCGGCCCCTACGAGCAGTACTTC.